One and the same sample provided the 10 T cell receptor beta chains below, sequenced in a study of quantifying T cell responses using KT2 cells. Study as a whole: RNA was reverse transcribed with TCR alpha and beta constant-region primers.

An oligo carrying a UMI was ligated to the cDNA 3' end. First-round PCR used 4 to 5 cycles and beta primers RC1.1 and RC1.2 covering TRBC1 and TRBC2. Each CDR3 protein is one row after TCRdb ran MiXCR on the UMI-ligation and nested PCR reads. The sample carries some 48,000 distinct CDR3 sequences, 11% recorded once. The sequenced material came from PBMCs spiked with cells of the T cell clone KT2. These receptor sequences come from a human donor.

The rearrangement links TRBV4-1 to TRBJ1-5, with 10 bases that match TRBD1. Trimming at V came to 4 bases and at J to 7 bases, leaving 4 bases not matched to a gene. The CDR3 spans 14 residues. Germline CDR1 is MGHRA and CDR2 is YSYEKL. The CDR3 region has the DNA TGCGCCAGCAGCCGAGGACAGGGGGGACAGCCCCAGCATTTT. It translates to CASSRGQGGQPQHF.

This clonotype occurred many times. This chain connects TRBV20-1 to TRBJ2-3; D gene ambiguous. The CDR3 length is 11 residues. Germline lookup yields CDR1 DFQATT and CDR2 SNEGSKA (reference sequence). Trimming removed 1 base from V and 6 bases from J, with 5 bases in between. CDR3 in DNA: TGCAGTGCTAGAGTACTTGATACGCAGTATTTT. Translation: CSARVLDTQYF.

This clonotype was seen many times. The rearrangement links TRBV12-3 or TRBV12-4 to TRBJ2-7; 9 nucleotides align to TRBD2. Trimming took 9 bases from V and 4 from J; bases not matched to a gene: 10. This CDR3 is built from 14 residues. The CDR3 is CASALSGGRYEQYF. Here the CDR3 DNA reads TGTGCCAGTGCTCTTAGCGGGGGACGATACGAGCAGTACTTC.

This clonotype showed up many times. V and J are TRBV10-2 and TRBJ1-2; 10 nucleotides align to TRBD1. Per germline, CDR1 WSHSY and CDR2 SAAADI. Trimming took 0 bases from V and 11 from J; bases not matched to a gene: 3. The CDR3 extends over 13 amino acids. The CDR3 coding sequence is TGCGCCAGCAGTGAGTCCCGGACAGGGGGTTACACCTTC. Protein product: CASSESRTGGYTF.

The sample holds many counts of this clonotype. V gene TRBV13 combines with J gene TRBJ2-2, with D perhaps TRBD2 (5 bases). Germline V gene data show CDR1 as PRHDT and CDR2 as FYEKMQ (reference sequence). This CDR3 has 13 residues. Between the trimmed V and J ends, which lost 5 bases and 4 bases, there was a span of 8 bases. CDR3 sequence (DNA): TGTGCCAGCAGCATCGGAGGCACCGGGGAGCTGTTTTTT. As protein: CASSIGGTGELFF.

This clonotype was observed a handful of times. The rearrangement links TRBV5-1 to TRBJ2-5, with TRBD1 matching over 7 bases. V was clipped by 5 bases and J by 1 base; unmatched bases: 14. The CDR3 is 17 amino acids. Germline CDR1 reads SGHRS; CDR2 reads YFSETQ. This CDR3 reads CASRRGPGTAFQETQYF. The DNA of the CDR3 is TGCGCCAGCAGGCGCGGCCCTGGGACAGCCTTCCAAGAGACCCAGTACTTC.

This clonotype showed up many times. The V call is TRBV4-3, the J call TRBJ2-3; D call uncertain. Trimming stripped 0 bases from V and 3 bases from J, with 4 bases between. CDR3 length: 13 amino acids. Germline CDR1 and CDR2: LGHNA and YSLEER. In DNA, the CDR3 is TGCGCCAGCAGCCAAGATAAGACAGATACGCAGTATTTT. Amino acid sequence: CASSQDKTDTQYF.

The chain joins TRBV18 to TRBJ1-5; 7 bases fit TRBD1. CDR1 and CDR2 (germline): KGHSH, LQKENI. After removal of 3 bases from V and 3 bases from J, the junction contained 8 bases not matched to a gene. CDR3 size: 16 residues. CDR3 in amino acids: CASSPGGGPFNQPQHF. Here the CDR3 DNA reads TGTGCCAGCTCACCCGGAGGGGGCCCATTCAATCAGCCCCAGCATTTT.

V and J are TRBV2 and TRBJ1-5; D remains ambiguous. The CDR3 extends over 14 amino acids. V was cut by 4 bases and J by 4 bases, with 11 bases left in between. Germline V gene data show CDR1 as SNHLY and CDR2 as FYNNEI. CDR3 amino acids: CASSASTANQPQHF. CDR3 DNA sequence: TGTGCCAGCAGTGCTTCGACGGCTAATCAGCCCCAGCATTTT.

This clonotype was seen a handful of times. The chain carries TRBV5-1 and TRBJ2-1; weak D call: TRBD1 (6 bases). The CDR3 has 14 amino acids. Germline CDR1 is SGHRS and CDR2 is YFSETQ. V gave up 0 bases and J gave up 2 bases, with 6 bases separating them. CDR3 loop: CASSLEGAYNEQFF. The CDR3 DNA is TGCGCCAGCAGCTTGGAGGGGGCCTACAATGAGCAGTTCTTC. Complete variable domain (other parts from reference TRBV5-1 and TRBJ2-1): KAGVTQTPRYLIKTRGQQVTLSCSPISGHRSVSWYQQTPGQGLQFLFEYFSETQRNKGNFPGRFSGRQFSNSRSEMNVSTLELGDSALYLCASSLEGAYNEQFFGPGTRLTVL.